This TCR beta chain was obtained from a study of shared clonotypes between healthy human individuals. Across the whole study: CD8 memory received one plate per donor, CD8 naive two, CD4 memory three and CD4 naive three.

The trim removed 0 bases at V and 6 bases at J, leaving 2 bases unmatched. The germline V gene has CDR1 SGHRS and CDR2 YFSETQ. The CDR3 contains 14 residues. The donors were adults (healthy and HIV-negative) with no recent acute infections or vaccinations. Broader study findings: A generally larger estimated richness was seen in naive subsets than in memory subsets.

Note on this clone: What it binds is not known.

Methods used by the authors: For the immunoSEQ data, sequences were junction-only without quality scores, so filtering differed. Using immunoSEQ multiplex PCR, the repertoire was profiled, and TCRdb retains in-frame clones only, with some absent. The DNA was the basis for D and trimming; V, J and clone size are from that table. The sample has around 990,000 clones, 70% to 85% seen once. This sequence was found in a man between 18 and 35 years old in good health. Some clones in this sample may be carry-over from other donors' samples. The rearrangement joins TRBV5-1 to TRBJ1-1; 10 bases are shared with TRBD1. Sequencing was carried out using memory CD4+ T cells from PBMCs. Subset described: CD45RA-negative fraction. As DNA, the CDR3 is TGCGCCAGCAGCTTGGGACAGGGGGCATCTGAAGCTTTCTTT. It translates to CASSLGQGASEAFF.